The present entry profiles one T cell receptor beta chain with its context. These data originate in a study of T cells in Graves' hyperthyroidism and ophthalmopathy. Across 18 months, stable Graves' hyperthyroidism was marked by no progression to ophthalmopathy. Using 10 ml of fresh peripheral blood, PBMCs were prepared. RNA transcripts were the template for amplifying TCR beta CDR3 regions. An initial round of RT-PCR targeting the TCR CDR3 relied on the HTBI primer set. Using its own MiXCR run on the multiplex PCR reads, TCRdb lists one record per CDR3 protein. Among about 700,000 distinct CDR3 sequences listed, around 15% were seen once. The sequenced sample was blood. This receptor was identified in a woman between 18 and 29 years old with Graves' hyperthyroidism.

The chain's CDR3 is CASSLAGPPIGELFF. DNA of the CDR3: TGTGCCAGCAGCTTAGCGGGACCCCCCATCGGGGAGCTGTTTTTT. The V and J genes are TRBV7-3 and TRBJ2-2; D might be TRBD2 (6 bases). Trimming took 2 bases from V and 7 from J, leaving 14 bases between them. Germline V gene lookup returns CDR1 SGHTA and CDR2 FQGTGA. The CDR3 runs 15 residues.